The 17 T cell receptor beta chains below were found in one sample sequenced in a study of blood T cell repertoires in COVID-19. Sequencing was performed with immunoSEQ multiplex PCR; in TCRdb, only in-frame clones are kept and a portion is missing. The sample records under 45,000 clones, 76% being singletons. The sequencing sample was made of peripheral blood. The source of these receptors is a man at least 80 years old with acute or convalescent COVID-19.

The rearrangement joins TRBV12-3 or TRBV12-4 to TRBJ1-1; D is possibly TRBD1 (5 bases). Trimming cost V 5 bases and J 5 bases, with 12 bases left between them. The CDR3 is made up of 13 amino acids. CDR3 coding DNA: TGTGCCAGCAGTCGGGACGGGGGTACTGAAGCTTTCTTT. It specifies CASSRDGGTEAFF.

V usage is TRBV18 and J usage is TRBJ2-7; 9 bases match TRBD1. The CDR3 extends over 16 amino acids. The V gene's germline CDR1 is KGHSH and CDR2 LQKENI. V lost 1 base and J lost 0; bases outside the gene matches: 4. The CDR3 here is CASSPLVQGASYEQYF. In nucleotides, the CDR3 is TGTGCCAGCTCACCACTTGTACAGGGGGCCTCCTACGAGCAGTACTTC.

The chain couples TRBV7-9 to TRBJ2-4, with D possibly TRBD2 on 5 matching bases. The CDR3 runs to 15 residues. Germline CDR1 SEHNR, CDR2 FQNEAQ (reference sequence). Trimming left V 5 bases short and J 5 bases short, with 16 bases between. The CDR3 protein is CASSPIIPRENIQYF. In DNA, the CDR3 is TGTGCCAGCAGCCCGATTATTCCGAGGGAAAACATTCAGTACTTC.

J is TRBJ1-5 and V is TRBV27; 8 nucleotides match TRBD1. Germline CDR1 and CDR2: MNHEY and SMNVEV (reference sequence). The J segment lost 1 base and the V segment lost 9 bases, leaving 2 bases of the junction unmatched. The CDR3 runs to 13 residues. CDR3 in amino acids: CASTGGSNQPQHF. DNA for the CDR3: TGTGCCAGTACAGGGGGGAGCAATCAGCCCCAGCATTTT.

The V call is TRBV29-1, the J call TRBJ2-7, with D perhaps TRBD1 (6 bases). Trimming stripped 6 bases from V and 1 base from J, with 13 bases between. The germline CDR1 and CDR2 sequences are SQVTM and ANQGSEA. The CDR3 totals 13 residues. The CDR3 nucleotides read TGCAGCGTCTCCGGGACAACATCCTACGAGCAGTACTTC. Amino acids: CSVSGTTSYEQYF.

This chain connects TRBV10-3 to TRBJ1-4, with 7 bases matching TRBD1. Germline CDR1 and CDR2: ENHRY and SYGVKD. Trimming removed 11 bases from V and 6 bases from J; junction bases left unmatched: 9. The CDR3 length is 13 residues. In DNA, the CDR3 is TGTGCCGCTAAAGGGGACAGCGATGAAAAACTGTTTTTT. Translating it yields CAAKGDSDEKLFF.

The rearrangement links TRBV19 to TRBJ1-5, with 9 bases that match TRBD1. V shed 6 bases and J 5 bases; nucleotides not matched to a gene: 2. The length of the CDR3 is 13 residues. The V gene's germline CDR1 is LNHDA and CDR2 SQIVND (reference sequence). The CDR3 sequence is CASSGQGHQPQHF. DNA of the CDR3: TGTGCCAGTAGCGGACAGGGGCATCAGCCCCAGCATTTT.

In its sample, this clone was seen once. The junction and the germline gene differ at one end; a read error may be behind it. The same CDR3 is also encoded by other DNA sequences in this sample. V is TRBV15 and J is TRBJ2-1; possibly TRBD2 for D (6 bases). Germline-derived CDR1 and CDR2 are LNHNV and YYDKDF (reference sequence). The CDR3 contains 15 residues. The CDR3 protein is CATSRDLGGYNEQFF. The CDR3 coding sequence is TGCGCCACCAGCAGAGATCTGGGGGGTTACAATGAGCAGTTCTTC.

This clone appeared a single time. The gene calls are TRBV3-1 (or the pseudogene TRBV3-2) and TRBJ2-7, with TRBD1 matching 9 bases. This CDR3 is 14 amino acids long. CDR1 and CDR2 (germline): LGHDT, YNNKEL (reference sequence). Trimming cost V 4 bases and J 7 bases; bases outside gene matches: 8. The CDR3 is CASSRFGTGSEQYF. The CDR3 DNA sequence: TGTGCCAGCAGCCGATTCGGGACAGGGTCAGAGCAGTACTTC.

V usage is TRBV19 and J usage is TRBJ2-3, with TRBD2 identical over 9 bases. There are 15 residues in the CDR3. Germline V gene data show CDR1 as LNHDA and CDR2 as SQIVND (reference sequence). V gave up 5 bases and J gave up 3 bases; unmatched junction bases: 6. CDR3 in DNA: TGTGCCAGTAGTTCGCCGGGACTAGCAACAGATACGCAGTATTTT. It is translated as CASSSPGLATDTQYF.

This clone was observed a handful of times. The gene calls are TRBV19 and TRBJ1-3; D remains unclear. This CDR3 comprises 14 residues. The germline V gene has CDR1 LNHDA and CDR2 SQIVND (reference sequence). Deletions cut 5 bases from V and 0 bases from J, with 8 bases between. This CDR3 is CASSVRGSGNTIYF. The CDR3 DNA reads TGTGCCAGTAGTGTGCGAGGCTCTGGAAACACCATATATTTT.

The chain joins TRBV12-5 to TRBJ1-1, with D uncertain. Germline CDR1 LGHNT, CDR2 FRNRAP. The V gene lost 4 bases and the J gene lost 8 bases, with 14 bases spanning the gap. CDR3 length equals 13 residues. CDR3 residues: CASGSLQALEAFF. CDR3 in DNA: TGTGCTAGTGGTTCCTTGCAGGCCCTGGAAGCTTTCTTT.

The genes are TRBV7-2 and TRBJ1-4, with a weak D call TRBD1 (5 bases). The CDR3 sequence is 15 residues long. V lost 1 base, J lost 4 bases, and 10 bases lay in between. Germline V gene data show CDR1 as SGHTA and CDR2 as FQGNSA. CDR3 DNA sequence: TGTGCCAGCAGCTTAGGGGGGGTAATTAATGAAAAACTGTTTTTT. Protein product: CASSLGGVINEKLFF.

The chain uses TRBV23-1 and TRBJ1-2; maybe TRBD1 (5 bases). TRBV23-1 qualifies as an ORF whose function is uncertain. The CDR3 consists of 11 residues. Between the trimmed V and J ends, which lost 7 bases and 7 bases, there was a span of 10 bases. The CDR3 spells CASTDMCGYTF. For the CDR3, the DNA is TGCGCCAGCACGGACATGTGTGGCTACACCTTC.

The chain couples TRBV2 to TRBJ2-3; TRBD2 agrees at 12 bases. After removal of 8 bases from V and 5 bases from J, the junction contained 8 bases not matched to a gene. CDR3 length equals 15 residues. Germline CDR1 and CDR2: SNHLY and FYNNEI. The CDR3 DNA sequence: TGTGCCAGCGGGGAGCTAGCGGGGGGGCAAGATACGCAGTATTTT. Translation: CASGELAGGQDTQYF.

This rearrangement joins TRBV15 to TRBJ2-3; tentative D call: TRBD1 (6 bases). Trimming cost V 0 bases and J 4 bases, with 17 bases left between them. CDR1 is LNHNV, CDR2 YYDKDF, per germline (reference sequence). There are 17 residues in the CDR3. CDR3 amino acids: CATSRDLGAGAADTQYF. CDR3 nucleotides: TGTGCCACCAGCAGAGATCTAGGGGCAGGGGCGGCAGATACGCAGTATTTT.

The CDR3: CASGLLAGLAVDTQYF. The CDR3 DNA reads TGTGCCAGCGGACTTCTAGCAGGACTCGCGGTAGATACGCAGTATTTT. This chain links TRBV27 with TRBJ2-3, with D possibly being TRBD2 (5 bases). In germline, CDR1 is MNHEY, CDR2 SMNVEV (reference sequence). There are 16 residues in the CDR3. Between the trimmed V and J ends, which lost 8 bases and 5 bases, there was a span of 23 bases.